This TCR beta chain derives from a study of T cell changes during pregnancy in multiple sclerosis. Germline V gene data show CDR1 as SGDLS and CDR2 as YYNGEE. CDR3 size: 11 residues. Trimming cost V 7 bases and J 10 bases, with 12 bases left between them. Assay used: immunoSEQ multiplex PCR; TCRdb lists only in-frame clones, some missing. The sample shows under 100,000 clones, about 94% of them seen only once. This TCR was sampled from a female donor with multiple sclerosis, enrolled in a pregnancy study. The rearrangement joins TRBV9 to TRBJ2-1; D unclear. Sequenced here: peripheral blood, sampled in the third trimester of pregnancy. This CDR3 is CASRSGHEQFF. The CDR3 DNA reads TGTGCCAGCCGCAGTGGGCACGAGCAGTTCTTC.